The 21 T cell receptor beta chains presented below share a single source sample, sequenced in a study of blood T cell repertoires in COVID-19. Clones were sequenced by immunoSEQ multiplex PCR, and TCRdb holds only the in-frame ones, with some missing. The sample has 70,000 to 90,000 clones; 80% to 90% are singletons. Sequenced input: peripheral blood. These receptors were taken from an older woman with acute or convalescent COVID-19.

CDR3 loop: CASSPGLAGAAETQYF. The CDR3 DNA sequence: TGTGCCAGCTCACCGGGACTAGCGGGGGCCGCGGAGACCCAGTACTTC. The rearrangement links TRBV18 to TRBJ2-5; 14 bases are a match to TRBD2. This CDR3 has 16 amino acids. With 3 bases clipped from V and 5 bases from J, the junction kept 5 bases outside the gene matches. Germline-derived CDR1 and CDR2 are KGHSH and LQKENI.

The chain links TRBV5-1 to TRBJ1-3; 8 bases fit TRBD1. Trimming cost V 0 bases and J 4 bases; bases outside gene matches: 3. This CDR3 is 15 amino acids long. CDR1 is SGHRS, CDR2 YFSETQ, per germline. The CDR3 region has the DNA TGCGCCAGCAGCTTGGAGACAGGGGCAGGAAACACCATATATTTT. This gives the protein CASSLETGAGNTIYF.

The V call is TRBV18, the J call TRBJ1-1; 7 positions agree with TRBD1. CDR1 and CDR2 from the germline V gene are KGHSH and LQKENI. Trimming took 3 bases from V and 1 from J; bases not matched to a gene: 8. The CDR3 runs 16 residues. The CDR3: CASSPPIDRANTEAFF. The CDR3 DNA sequence: TGTGCCAGCTCACCTCCAATCGACAGGGCGAACACTGAAGCTTTCTTT.

The J gene is TRBJ2-3, the V gene TRBV5-1, with D possibly being TRBD1 (6 bases). CDR1 SGHRS and CDR2 YFSETQ come from the germline V gene. The CDR3 spans 14 residues. V shed 3 bases and J shed 5 bases, with 13 bases lying between them. In DNA form, the CDR3 reads TGCGCCAGCAGCTACCAGGGGAGATTAGATACGCAGTATTTT. It specifies CASSYQGRLDTQYF.

This chain uses TRBV6-5 with TRBJ1-5, with D possibly being TRBD1 (5 bases). V dropped 5 bases and J dropped 8 bases, with 13 bases sitting between them. Germline V gene data show CDR1 as MNHEY and CDR2 as SVGAGI. The CDR3 contains 13 residues. CDR3 DNA: TGTGCCAGCAGTCCAACAGGAGTCAAGCCCCAGCATTTT. Its translation: CASSPTGVKPQHF.

The gene calls are TRBV24-1 and TRBJ1-2; TRBD1 matches 8 bases. This CDR3 has 15 amino acids. Germline-derived CDR1 and CDR2 are KGHDR and SFDVKD. V lost 4 bases, J lost 4 bases, and 7 bases stayed unmatched. The CDR3 DNA reads TGTGCCACCAGTGACGCCCTAGACAGGGGCTATGGCTACACCTTC. Translated, it gives CATSDALDRGYGYTF.

This clone was seen just once. V and J are TRBV5-8 and TRBJ2-1; D unresolved. Germline assignment: CDR1 SGHTS and CDR2 YDEGEE. CDR3 length equals 15 residues. The V end lost 4 bases, the J end lost 8 bases, and 19 bases lay between the germline ends. Written as DNA, the CDR3 is TGTGCCAGCAGCCCCACTTCGGCTAGTATCGATGAGCAGTTCTTC. Encoded protein: CASSPTSASIDEQFF.

The V gene is TRBV3-1 (or the pseudogene TRBV3-2), the J gene TRBJ1-2, with no clear D. V gave up 4 bases and J gave up 4 bases, with 4 bases separating them. The CDR3 runs to 11 residues. Germline V gives CDR1 LGHDT, CDR2 YNNKEL (reference sequence). The CDR3 DNA reads TGTGCCAGCAGCCCGGGCTATGGCTACACCTTC. Translating gives CASSPGYGYTF.

This sequence joins TRBV18 and TRBJ2-3; no reliable D call. Trimming stripped 2 bases from V and 0 bases from J, with 3 bases between. This CDR3 region has 13 residues. Germline V gives CDR1 KGHSH, CDR2 LQKENI. The CDR3: CASSPGSTDTQYF. The CDR3 DNA follows: TGTGCCAGCTCACCAGGCAGCACAGATACGCAGTATTTT.

The chain has TRBV10-1 and TRBJ1-2; 7 bases are shared with TRBD1. This CDR3 region has 13 residues. Trimming removed 4 bases from V and 8 bases from J; junction bases left unmatched: 7. Per the germline V gene, CDR1 is WNHNN and CDR2 is SYGVQD (reference sequence). The DNA for the CDR3 is TGCGCCAGCAGTGGTTCGACAGGGATGGGCTACACCTTC. Encoded protein: CASSGSTGMGYTF.

This chain uses TRBV7-2 with TRBJ2-1; 8 bases align to TRBD2. V trimming: 2 bases; J trimming: 8 bases; junction bases outside the gene matches: 11. The CDR3 length is 16 residues. The germline V gene has CDR1 SGHTA and CDR2 FQGNSA. CDR3 bases: TGTGCCAGCAGCTTACCCCCGGTAGCGGGGAATTATGAGCAGTTCTTC. This encodes CASSLPPVAGNYEQFF.

The chain couples TRBV28 to TRBJ1-2, with 9 bases fitting TRBD1. The CDR3 extends over 12 amino acids. Germline values: CDR1 MDHEN, CDR2 SYDVKM. V dropped 6 bases and J dropped 7; count of bases not matched to a gene: 3. The CDR3 region has the DNA TGTGCCAGCAGGTTACAGGGGGCTGGCTACACCTTC. Amino acids: CASRLQGAGYTF.

This clone was seen once. The rearrangement joins TRBV29-1 to TRBJ1-2; weak D call: TRBD1 (5 bases). CDR3 length equals 13 residues. CDR1 and CDR2 from the germline V gene are SQVTM and ANQGSEA. DNA for the CDR3: TGCAGTCACACGGGGGGGGCTAACTATGGCTACACCTTC. Translated: CSHTGGANYGYTF.

The genes are TRBV6-6 and TRBJ1-1; 10 nucleotides agree with TRBD1. The CDR3 consists of 14 residues. The germline V gene encodes CDR1 MNHNY and CDR2 SVGAGI (reference sequence). The V gene end was trimmed by 8 bases and the J gene end by 5 bases; junction bases not matched to a gene: 8. The CDR3, as DNA: TGTGCCAGCGGGGACAGGGGTAAACGGACTGAAGCTTTCTTT. It specifies CASGDRGKRTEAFF.

There are many counts of this clone. This chain uses TRBV25-1 with TRBJ2-7; D gene unclear. The CDR3 runs 13 residues. Trimming removed 2 bases at V and 1 base at J, with 6 bases between. CDR1 MGHDK and CDR2 SYGVNS come from the germline V gene. The CDR3 coding sequence is TGTGCCAGCAGTGAACCAGGATCCTACGAGCAGTACGTC. This gives the protein CASSEPGSYEQYV.

The count of this clone is one. The CDR3 loop is CASGTGTLNYGYTF. The CDR3 nucleotides read TGTGCCAGCGGGACAGGGACCTTAAACTATGGCTACACCTTC. The chain couples TRBV7-2 to TRBJ1-2; 9 bases map to TRBD1. This CDR3 comprises 14 residues. Germline-derived CDR1 and CDR2 are SGHTA and FQGNSA. Trimming cost V 8 bases and J 2 bases; bases outside gene matches: 6.

This chain uses TRBV19 with TRBJ1-3, with 10 bases matching TRBD1. The CDR3 totals 15 residues. V was pared by 3 bases and J by 4 bases, with 3 bases of the junction left unmatched. The germline V gene encodes CDR1 LNHDA and CDR2 SQIVND (reference sequence). The CDR3 sequence: CASSIDRGQGNTIYF. CDR3 nucleotides: TGTGCCAGTAGTATTGACAGGGGGCAAGGAAACACCATATATTTT.

This chain links TRBV6-5 with TRBJ2-7, with D perhaps TRBD1 (5 bases). CDR3 length: 16 residues. V was trimmed by 0 bases and J by 4 bases, leaving 16 bases between them. In germline, CDR1 is MNHEY, CDR2 SVGAGI. CDR3 sequence reads: CASSYSLGRAQYEQYF. CDR3 coding DNA: TGTGCCAGCAGTTACTCATTAGGCAGGGCTCAATACGAGCAGTACTTC.

The CDR3 DNA is TGTGCCTGGAGTACGGGGGAGTACAATGAGCAGTTCTTC. As protein: CAWSTGEYNEQFF. V usage is TRBV30 and J usage is TRBJ2-1; D may be TRBD2 (6 bases). Trimming cost V 2 bases and J 4 bases, with 9 bases left between them. Looked up from germline, CDR1 is GTSNPN and CDR2 is SVGIG (reference sequence). This CDR3 contains 13 residues.

The chain carries TRBV4-1 and TRBJ1-2; D is unclear. Germline V lookup: CDR1 MGHRA, CDR2 YSYEKL. This CDR3 contains 14 residues. V was clipped by 6 bases and J by 2 bases, with 13 bases between them. This CDR3 is CASSTNRGNYGYTF. CDR3 coding DNA: TGCGCCAGCAGTACGAATCGGGGAAACTATGGCTACACCTTC.

In this sample, this clone turned up many times. The CDR3 here is CASSRQGPSSGANVLTF. CDR3 bases: TGTGCCAGCAGTCGACAGGGCCCCAGCTCTGGGGCCAACGTCCTGACTTTC. The V and J genes are TRBV7-9 and TRBJ2-6; 7 nucleotides match TRBD1. The V gene end was trimmed by 6 bases and the J gene end by 0 bases; junction bases not matched to a gene: 8. The germline V gene encodes CDR1 SEHNR and CDR2 FQNEAQ (reference sequence). This CDR3 comprises 17 residues.